The 7 T cell receptor beta chains below all came from one sample that was sequenced in a study of Graves' ophthalmopathy and Graves' hyperthyroidism. Amplification targeted the TCR beta CDR3 regions, with RNA transcripts as the source material. After a first-round RT-PCR with HTBI primers, a second-round multiplex PCR was run. TCRdb called the multiplex PCR reads again in MiXCR, with one record for every CDR3 protein. The repertoire holds 900,000 to 1,200,000 distinct CDR3 sequences, with less than 45% as singletons. Sequencing was performed on peripheral blood or thyroid tissue (not recorded which). These receptors were collected from an adult man with Graves' hyperthyroidism.

At least ten counts were recorded for this clonotype. V and J are TRBV7-2 and TRBJ1-6; D gene uncertain. V lost 1 base, J lost 5 bases, and 15 bases lay in between. Germline V gene data show CDR1 as SGHTA and CDR2 as FQGNSA. The length of the CDR3 is 17 residues. CDR3 DNA sequence: TGTGCCAGCAGCTTAGATCTTTATGAACCCGATAATTCACCCCTCCACTTT. Its translation: CASSLDLYEPDNSPLHF.

This clonotype was found a few times. The J gene is TRBJ2-2, the V gene TRBV5-1; perhaps TRBD2 as D (6 bases). The germline V gene has CDR1 SGHRS and CDR2 YFSETQ. V was trimmed by 5 bases and J by 3 bases, leaving 14 bases between them. CDR3 length: 15 amino acids. In DNA, the CDR3 is TGCGCCAGCAGTGCTACGGGAGCTTACACCGGGGAGCTGTTTTTT. Its protein product is CASSATGAYTGELFF. Combining the CDR3 with reference TRBV5-1 and TRBJ2-2 gives the whole variable domain KAGVTQTPRYLIKTRGQQVTLSCSPISGHRSVSWYQQTPGQGLQFLFEYFSETQRNKGNFPGRFSGRQFSNSRSEMNVSTLELGDSALYLCASSATGAYTGELFFGEGSRLTVL.

The rearrangement joins TRBV28 to TRBJ1-5; no definite D call. V was cut by 3 bases and J by 2 bases, with 8 bases left in between. The CDR3 spans 14 residues. Germline CDR1 reads MDHEN; CDR2 reads SYDVKM. The CDR3 coding sequence is TGTGCCAGCAGTTTCCAGATCGGCAATCAGCCCCAGCATTTT. This codes for CASSFQIGNQPQHF.

This clonotype was observed many times. The chain carries TRBV11-2 and TRBJ1-2, with D possibly matching TRBD1 (5 bases). The CDR3 is 13 amino acids. Trimming left V 4 bases short and J 7 bases short, with 13 bases between. CDR1 is SGHAT, CDR2 FQNNGV, per germline. CDR3 residues: CASSWDGRSGYTF. CDR3 nucleotide sequence: TGTGCCAGCAGCTGGGACGGACGCAGTGGCTACACCTTC.

The chain employs TRBV28 and TRBJ2-7, with D uncertain. The CDR3 totals 8 residues. The V gene's germline CDR1 is MDHEN and CDR2 SYDVKM. The CDR3 bases are TGTTCCCTTAGGGAGCAGTACTTC. Amino acids: CSLREQYF.

The table lists this clonotype with many counts. The CDR3 coding sequence is TGTGCCAGTACCCTGGGAGGGGCTGGGGCCAACGTCCTGACTTTC. Translating it yields CASTLGGAGANVLTF. The chain carries TRBV19 and TRBJ2-6; 7 nucleotides agree with TRBD2. This CDR3 is 15 amino acids long. CDR1 and CDR2 from the germline V gene are LNHDA and SQIVND (reference sequence). V trimming: 7 bases; J trimming: 2 bases; junction bases outside the gene matches: 5.

This sequence joins TRBV12-3 or TRBV12-4 and TRBJ1-1, with D possibly being TRBD1 (5 bases). Trimming left V 6 bases short and J 11 bases short, with 16 bases between. CDR3 length: 12 residues. The CDR3 DNA sequence: TGTGCCAGCAGCCCCGCCGGGGGGTCTGCTTTCTTT. It codes for CASSPAGGSAFF.